Listed here are 8 T cell receptor beta chains from one sample, sequenced in a study of HIV-infected patients and healthy controls. cDNA was made from about 480 ng RNA using alpha and beta constant primers. Separate chain-specific third strand synthesis with multiplexing indices produced the alpha and beta libraries. TCRdb reprocessed the 5' RACE reads via MiXCR and lists one record per CDR3 protein. The data contain about 15,000 distinct CDR3 sequences, approximately 7% of them singletons. All unsorted peripheral T cells were captured because whole blood was used without fractionation. Sequencing input: blood. The receptors here all came from an adult in good health.

There are many counts of this clonotype. This rearrangement joins TRBV5-4 to TRBJ2-1, with 8 bases fitting TRBD2. The germline CDR1 and CDR2 sequences are SGHNT and YYREEE (reference sequence). V lost 1 base and J lost 6; bases outside the gene matches: 9. The CDR3 runs to 16 residues. The CDR3 sequence is CASSLPFGTSANEQFF. CDR3 bases: TGTGCCAGCAGCTTGCCATTTGGGACTAGTGCCAATGAGCAGTTCTTC.

This clonotype is medium-sized by share. The chain couples TRBV19 to TRBJ2-7; D may correspond to TRBD1 or TRBD2 (5 bases each). V gave up 5 bases and J gave up 3 bases, with 17 bases separating them. Germline V gene sequence: CDR1 LNHDA, CDR2 SQIVND (reference sequence). The CDR3 loop spans 15 amino acids. The CDR3 nucleotides are TGTGCCAGTAGTTTAGGGGACGGGGCCCACTACGAGCAGTACTTC. Its translation is CASSLGDGAHYEQYF.

This clonotype occurred many times. The V call is TRBV20-1, the J call TRBJ2-5; 8 bases match TRBD1. This CDR3 is 16 amino acids long. Germline CDR1 and CDR2: DFQATT and SNEGSKA (reference sequence). V dropped 1 base and J dropped 1; count of bases not matched to a gene: 8. The DNA of the CDR3 is TGCAGTGCTAGAGGCGTCCAGGGGGCTCTCCAAGAGACCCAGTACTTC. It translates to CSARGVQGALQETQYF.

The sample holds many counts of this clonotype. The chain couples TRBV4-3 to TRBJ2-5, with 7 bases fitting TRBD2. This CDR3 is 17 amino acids long. The germline V gene has CDR1 LGHNA and CDR2 YSLEER. V gave up 0 bases and J gave up 2 bases; unmatched junction bases: 9. Written as DNA, the CDR3 is TGCGCCAGCAGCCAAGATGGGAGGGGACGGCAACAAGAGACCCAGTACTTC. This translates into CASSQDGRGRQQETQYF.

This clonotype was seen ten or more times. This rearrangement joins TRBV7-2 to TRBJ2-5, with TRBD2 as a possible D gene (6 bases). This CDR3 is 14 amino acids long. The V and J ends lost 7 bases and 4 bases respectively, with 16 bases between them. Germline V lookup: CDR1 SGHTA, CDR2 FQGNSA. CDR3 amino acids: CASTRAGAPETQYF. CDR3 nucleotides: TGTGCCAGCACCCGAGCGGGCGCGCCAGAGACCCAGTACTTC.

This clonotype has ten or more counts. This chain links TRBV7-9 with TRBJ2-6; D is possibly TRBD1 (6 bases). The CDR3 contains 19 residues. CDR1 SEHNR and CDR2 FQNEAQ come from the germline V gene (reference sequence). V shed 0 bases and J shed 0 bases, with 15 bases lying between them. Here the CDR3 reads CASSLARAGATSGANVLTF. DNA for the CDR3: TGTGCCAGCAGCTTAGCTCGGGCAGGGGCTACCTCTGGGGCCAACGTCCTGACTTTC.

This clonotype is labeled medium-sized (0.01 to 0.1%). The chain couples TRBV7-2 to TRBJ2-3, with TRBD1 matching 7 bases. The ends lost 5 bases at V and 0 bases at J; junction bases unmatched: 5. The CDR3 runs 15 residues. Germline assignment: CDR1 SGHTA and CDR2 FQGNSA. In nucleotides, the CDR3 is TGTGCCAGCAGCCCAAGACAGGGAAGCACAGATACGCAGTATTTT. Protein sequence: CASSPRQGSTDTQYF.

The table lists this clonotype with many counts. The CDR3, as DNA: TGTGCCAGCAGCTTAGGGTCCAGCGGGAGTAGAAATGAGCAGTTCTTC. Its protein is CASSLGSSGSRNEQFF. The chain carries TRBV11-3 and TRBJ2-1; the match to TRBD2 covers 8 bases. The junction had 9 bases not matched to a gene; V was cut back by 1 base and J by 7 bases. The CDR3 runs to 16 residues. The V gene's germline CDR1 is SGHNT and CDR2 YENEEA.